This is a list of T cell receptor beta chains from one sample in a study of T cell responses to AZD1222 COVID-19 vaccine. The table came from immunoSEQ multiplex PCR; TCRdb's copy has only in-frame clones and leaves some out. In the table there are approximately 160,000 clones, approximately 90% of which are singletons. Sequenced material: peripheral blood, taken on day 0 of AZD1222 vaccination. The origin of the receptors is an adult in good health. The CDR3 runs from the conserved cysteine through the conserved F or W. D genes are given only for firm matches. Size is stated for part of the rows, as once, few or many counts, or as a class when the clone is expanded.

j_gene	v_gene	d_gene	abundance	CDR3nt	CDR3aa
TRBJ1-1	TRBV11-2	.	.	TGTGCCTCCATAGCTTCGTACGGGACCTCAAAGGGGACTGAAGCTTTCTTT	CASIASYGTSKGTEAFF
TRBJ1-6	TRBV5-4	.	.	TGTGCCAGCAGCCCAAGTTTGGTTTCACCCCTCCACTTT	CASSPSLVSPLHF
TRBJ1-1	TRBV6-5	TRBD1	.	TGTGCCAGCAGTTACGCAAAGGCAGGGGGCGAAACTGAAGCTTTCTTT	CASSYAKAGGETEAFF
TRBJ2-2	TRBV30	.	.	TGTGCCTGGAGTGGAGAGGGATTGAGAGGGGAGCTGTTTTTT	CAWSGEGLRGELFF
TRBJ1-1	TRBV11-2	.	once	TGTGCCAGCAGCTTAAGGGGGGCGGGGCTAGGGACTGAAGCTTTCTTT	CASSLRGAGLGTEAFF
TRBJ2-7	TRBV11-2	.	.	TGTGCCAGCACCCCTGCGGGTTGGGGCAGCGAGCAGTACTTC	CASTPAGWGSEQYF
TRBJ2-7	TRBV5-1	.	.	TGCGCCAGCAGCTGGGGACACCAAATTGGGTCCTACGAGCAGTACTTC	CASSWGHQIGSYEQYF
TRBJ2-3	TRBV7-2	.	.	TGTGCCAGCAGCTTAGCTATACTCAGCACAGATACGCAGTATTTT	CASSLAILSTDTQYF
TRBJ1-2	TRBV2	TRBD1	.	TGTGCCAGCAGTGTAGGGACAGCATATGGCTACACCTTC	CASSVGTAYGYTF
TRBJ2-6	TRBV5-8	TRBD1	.	TGTGCCAGCATAAGACAGGGCTATCCTGGGGCCAACGTCCTGACTTTC	CASIRQGYPGANVLTF
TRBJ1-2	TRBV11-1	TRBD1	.	TGTGCCAGCAGCCCGGGACAGGCATCCTATGGCTACACCTTC	CASSPGQASYGYTF
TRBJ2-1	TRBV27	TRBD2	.	TGTGCCAGCAGTCCTCCCCGCTCAGCGGGATACAATGAGCAGTTCTTC	CASSPPRSAGYNEQFF
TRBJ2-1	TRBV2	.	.	TGTGCCAGCAGTGTGGCAAGACACAATGAGCAGTTCTTC	CASSVARHNEQFF
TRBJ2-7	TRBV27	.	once	TGTGCCAGCAGTTCTGGCTGGGGCTACGAGCAGTACTTC	CASSSGWGYEQYF
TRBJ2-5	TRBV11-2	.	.	TGTGCCAGCAGCTTAAGTCGAAGGGGAGAGACCCAGTACTTC	CASSLSRRGETQYF
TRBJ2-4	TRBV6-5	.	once	TGTGCCAGCAGTTCGACAGGAGTTCAGTACTTC	CASSSTGVQYF
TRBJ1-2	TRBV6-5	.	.	TGTGCCAGCAGTTTATCATCAGTGGTTCAAGGCTACACCTTC	CASSLSSVVQGYTF
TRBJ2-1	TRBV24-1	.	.	TGTGCCACCAGTGCGGAGCTCAATGAGCAGTTCTTC	CATSAELNEQFF
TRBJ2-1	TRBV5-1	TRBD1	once	TGCGCCAGCAGCTTGGGGGACAGGGACGACAATGAGCAGTTCTTC	CASSLGDRDDNEQFF
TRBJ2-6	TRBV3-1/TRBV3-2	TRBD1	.	TGTGCCAGCAGCCGATCGACAGGGGGTGGTTCTGGGGCCAACGTCCTGACTTTC	CASSRSTGGGSGANVLTF
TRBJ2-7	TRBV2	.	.	TGTGCCACCGAATGGGCCTACGAGCAGTACTTC	CATEWAYEQYF
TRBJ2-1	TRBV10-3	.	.	TGTGCCATCAGTGAGATGGGCAATGAGCAGTTCTTC	CAISEMGNEQFF
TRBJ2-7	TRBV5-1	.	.	TGCGCCAGCAGCTCAGGACACACCTACGAGCAGTACTTC	CASSSGHTYEQYF
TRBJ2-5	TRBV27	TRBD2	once	TGTGCCAGCAGTTTTAGGAGCCGGGGGGACGAGACCCAGTACTTC	CASSFRSRGDETQYF
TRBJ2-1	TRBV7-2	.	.	TGTGCCAGCAGCTTACGGGCAGGCGGATTTACCTACAATGAGCAGTTCTTC	CASSLRAGGFTYNEQFF
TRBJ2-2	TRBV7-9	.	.	TGTGCCAGCAGCCATTCGATCCTAGACATTCCCGGGGAGCTGTTTTTT	CASSHSILDIPGELFF
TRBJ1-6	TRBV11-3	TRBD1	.	TGTGCCAGCAGCGCCCGACAGGGGATAAATTCACCCCTCCACTTT	CASSARQGINSPLHF
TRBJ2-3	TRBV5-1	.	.	TGCGCCAGCAGCCCCCCGGGAGCGGCTAGCACAGATACGCAGTATTTT	CASSPPGAASTDTQYF
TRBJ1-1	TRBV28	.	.	TGTGCCAGCAGAGTAATTCCTTCGACGAACACTGAAGCTTTCTTT	CASRVIPSTNTEAFF
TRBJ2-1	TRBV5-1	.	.	TGCGCCAGCAGCATACAGGGTAGGGAGAATGAGCAGTTCTTC	CASSIQGRENEQFF
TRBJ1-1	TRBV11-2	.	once	TGTGCCAGCAGACCGCAGGGTGTGGGGATGAACACTGAAGCTTTCTTT	CASRPQGVGMNTEAFF
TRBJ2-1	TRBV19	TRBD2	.	TGTGCCAGTAGTATCCGGGGACTAGCGATCAGTAACAATGAGCAGTTCTTC	CASSIRGLAISNNEQFF
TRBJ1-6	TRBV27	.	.	TGTGCCAGCAGTTTATCAGGCCTCTATAATTCACCCCTCCACTTT	CASSLSGLYNSPLHF
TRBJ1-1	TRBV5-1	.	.	TGCGCCAGCAGCGAATACAGGGTTGGAACAGATGAAGCTTTCTTT	CASSEYRVGTDEAFF
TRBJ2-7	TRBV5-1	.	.	TGCGCCAGCAGCTTCGCCCAGACAGCCTACGAGCAGTACTTC	CASSFAQTAYEQYF
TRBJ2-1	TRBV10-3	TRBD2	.	TGTGCCATCAGTGATGAAAGACTAGCGGATTCCTACAATGAGCAGTTCTTC	CAISDERLADSYNEQFF
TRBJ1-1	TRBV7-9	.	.	TGTGCCAGCAGCTTAGAGCCGGGAGGGGGGGATACTGAAGCTTTCTTT	CASSLEPGGGDTEAFF
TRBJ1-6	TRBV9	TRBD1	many	TGTGCCAGCAGCGATAGGACAGGTCCTAATTCACCCCTCCACTTT	CASSDRTGPNSPLHF
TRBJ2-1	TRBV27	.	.	TGTGCCAGCAGTTGGGGGCGGTCGGGGCCCTACAATGAGCAGTTCTTC	CASSWGRSGPYNEQFF
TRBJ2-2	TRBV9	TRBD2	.	TGTGCCAGCAGCGTAGATGGGGAGGGCACCGGGGAGCTGTTTTTT	CASSVDGEGTGELFF
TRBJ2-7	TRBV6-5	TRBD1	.	TGTGCCAGCAGTCGGGGACAGGGCCCCTACGAGCAGTACTTC	CASSRGQGPYEQYF
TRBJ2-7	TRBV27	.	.	TGTGCCAGCAGTCCGACAGTCGGACAGTGGGGCTCCTACGAGCAGTACTTC	CASSPTVGQWGSYEQYF
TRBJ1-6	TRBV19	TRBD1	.	TGTGCCAGTAGTACGAACTACAGGGGTAATTCACCCCTCCACTTT	CASSTNYRGNSPLHF
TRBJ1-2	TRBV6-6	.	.	TGTGCCAGCAGTTATGGAGGGTTGGGCTATGGCTACACCTTC	CASSYGGLGYGYTF
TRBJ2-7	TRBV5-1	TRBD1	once	TGCGCCAGCAGCCGGGACAGGGGGAGCGAGCAGTACTTC	CASSRDRGSEQYF
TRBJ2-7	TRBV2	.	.	TGTGCCAGCAAGGGCTCTTACCTTGGGGAGCAGTACTTC	CASKGSYLGEQYF
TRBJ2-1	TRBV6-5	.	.	TGTGCCAGCAGTTACGGGTCGGGATGGTATCATGAGCAGTTCTTC	CASSYGSGWYHEQFF
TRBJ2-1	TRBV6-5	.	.	TGTGCCAGCAGGGCGGGGCTAGCTTCCAGTGAGCAGTTCTTC	CASRAGLASSEQFF
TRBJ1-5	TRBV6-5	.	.	TGTGCCAGCAGGTCCAACAGGAACAATCAGCCCCAGCATTTT	CASRSNRNNQPQHF
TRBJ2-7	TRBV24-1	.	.	TGTGCCACCAGTGATTCCGGGGCTTATGGGCAGTACTTC	CATSDSGAYGQYF
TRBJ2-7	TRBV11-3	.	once	TGTGCCAGCAGCTTAGTCGGTCGATCTGCGGGGCACTACGAGCAGTACTTC	CASSLVGRSAGHYEQYF
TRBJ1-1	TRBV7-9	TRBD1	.	TGTGCCAGCAGCTCCACGGGACAGGGTTACACTGAAGCTTTCTTT	CASSSTGQGYTEAFF
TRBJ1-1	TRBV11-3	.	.	TGTGCCAGCAGCCGGAACACTGAAGCTTTCTTT	CASSRNTEAFF
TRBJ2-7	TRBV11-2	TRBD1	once	TGTGCCAGCAGCTACTCGGGACAGGGGGCTTACGAGCAGTACTTC	CASSYSGQGAYEQYF
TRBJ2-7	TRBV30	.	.	TGTGCCTGGAGGGGCAACTACGAGCAGTACTTC	CAWRGNYEQYF
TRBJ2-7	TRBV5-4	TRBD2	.	TGTGCCAGCAGCCCCGGGACTAGCGGGAGTACCCCGGCCTACGAGCAGTACTTC	CASSPGTSGSTPAYEQYF
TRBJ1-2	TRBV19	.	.	TGTGCCAGTAGTTCCCGGAGCCGGGGGTATGGCTACACCTTC	CASSSRSRGYGYTF
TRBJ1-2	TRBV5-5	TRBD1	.	TGTGCCAGCAGCTTATGGACAGGGGGCAACTTTTGGGGCTACACCTTC	CASSLWTGGNFWGYTF